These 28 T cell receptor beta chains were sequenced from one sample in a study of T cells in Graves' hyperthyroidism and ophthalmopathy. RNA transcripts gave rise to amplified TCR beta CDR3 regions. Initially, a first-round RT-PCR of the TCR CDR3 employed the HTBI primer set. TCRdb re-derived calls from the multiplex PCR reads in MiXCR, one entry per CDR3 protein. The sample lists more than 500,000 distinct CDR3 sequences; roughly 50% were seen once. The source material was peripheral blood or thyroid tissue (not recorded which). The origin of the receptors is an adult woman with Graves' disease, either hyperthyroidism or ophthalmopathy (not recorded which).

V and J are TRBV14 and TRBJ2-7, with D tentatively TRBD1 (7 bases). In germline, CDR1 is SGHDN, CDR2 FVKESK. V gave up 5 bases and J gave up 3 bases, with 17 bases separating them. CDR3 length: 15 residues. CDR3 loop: CASSNPGGIFYEQYF. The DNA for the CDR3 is TGTGCCAGCAGCAACCCAGGGGGGATCTTCTACGAGCAGTACTTC.

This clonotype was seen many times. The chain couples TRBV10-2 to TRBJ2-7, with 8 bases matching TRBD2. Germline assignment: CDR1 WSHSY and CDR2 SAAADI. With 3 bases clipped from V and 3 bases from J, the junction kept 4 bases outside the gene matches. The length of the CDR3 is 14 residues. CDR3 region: CASSDSGSGYEQYF. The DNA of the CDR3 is TGCGCCAGCAGTGACAGCGGGAGTGGCTACGAGCAGTACTTC.

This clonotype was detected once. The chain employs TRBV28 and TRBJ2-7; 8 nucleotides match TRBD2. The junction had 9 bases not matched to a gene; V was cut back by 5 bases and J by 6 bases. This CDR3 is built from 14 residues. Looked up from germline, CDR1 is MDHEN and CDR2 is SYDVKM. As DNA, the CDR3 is TGTGCCAGCAGTATGCCGTTAGCGGGACGCGAGCAGTACTTC. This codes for CASSMPLAGREQYF.

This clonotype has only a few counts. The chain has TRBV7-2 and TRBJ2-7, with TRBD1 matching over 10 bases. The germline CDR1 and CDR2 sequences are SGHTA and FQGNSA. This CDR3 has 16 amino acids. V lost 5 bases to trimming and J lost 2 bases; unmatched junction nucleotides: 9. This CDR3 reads CASSLAGTGAPYEQYF. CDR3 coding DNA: TGTGCCAGCAGCCTTGCCGGGACAGGGGCACCCTACGAGCAGTACTTC. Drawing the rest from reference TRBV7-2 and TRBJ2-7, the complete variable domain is GAGVSQSPSNKVTEKGKDVELRCDPISGHTALYWYRQSLGQGLEFLIYFQGNSAPDKSGLPSDRFSAERTGGSVSTLTIQRTQQEDSAVYLCASSLAGTGAPYEQYFGPGTRLTVT.

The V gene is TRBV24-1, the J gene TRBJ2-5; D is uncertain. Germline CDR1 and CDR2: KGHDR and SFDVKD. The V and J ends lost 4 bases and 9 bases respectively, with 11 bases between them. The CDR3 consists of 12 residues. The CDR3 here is CATSDFDQPQYF. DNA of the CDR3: TGTGCCACCAGTGACTTCGATCAGCCCCAGTACTTC.

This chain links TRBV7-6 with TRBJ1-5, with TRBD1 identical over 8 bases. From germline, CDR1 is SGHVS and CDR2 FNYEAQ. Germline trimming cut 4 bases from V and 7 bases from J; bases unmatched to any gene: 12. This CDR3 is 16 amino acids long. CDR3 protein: CASSSPGQAVDQPQHF. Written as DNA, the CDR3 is TGTGCCAGCAGCTCCCCGGGACAGGCGGTCGACCAGCCCCAGCATTTT.

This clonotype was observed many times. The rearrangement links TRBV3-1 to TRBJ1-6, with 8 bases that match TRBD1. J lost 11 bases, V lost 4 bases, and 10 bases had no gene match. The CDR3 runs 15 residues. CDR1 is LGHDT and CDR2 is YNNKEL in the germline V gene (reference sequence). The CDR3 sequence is CASSPFLGQDTPLHF. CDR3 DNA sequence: TGTGCCAGCAGCCCCTTCTTGGGACAGGACACACCCCTCCACTTT.

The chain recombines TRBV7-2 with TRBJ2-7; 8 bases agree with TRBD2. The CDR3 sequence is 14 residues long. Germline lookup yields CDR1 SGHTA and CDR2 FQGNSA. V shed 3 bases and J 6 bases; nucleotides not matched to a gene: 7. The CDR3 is CASSFILADVEQYF. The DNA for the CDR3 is TGTGCCAGCAGCTTCATACTAGCGGATGTCGAGCAGTACTTC. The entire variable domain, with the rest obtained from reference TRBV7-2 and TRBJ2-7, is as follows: GAGVSQSPSNKVTEKGKDVELRCDPISGHTALYWYRQSLGQGLEFLIYFQGNSAPDKSGLPSDRFSAERTGGSVSTLTIQRTQQEDSAVYLCASSFILADVEQYFGPGTRLTVT.

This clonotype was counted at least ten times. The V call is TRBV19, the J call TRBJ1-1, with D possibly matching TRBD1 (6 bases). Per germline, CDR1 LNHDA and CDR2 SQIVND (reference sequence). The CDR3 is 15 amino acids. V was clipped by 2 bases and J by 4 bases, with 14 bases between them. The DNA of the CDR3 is TGTGCCAGTAGTATAATAGGCCAGGGGCCCACTGAAGCTTTCTTT. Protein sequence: CASSIIGQGPTEAFF. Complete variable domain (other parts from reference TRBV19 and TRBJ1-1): DGGITQSPKYLFRKEGQNVTLSCEQNLNHDAMYWYRQDPGQGLRLIYYSQIVNDFQKGDIAEGYSVSREKKESFPLTVTSAQKNPTAFYLCASSIIGQGPTEAFFGQGTRLTVV.

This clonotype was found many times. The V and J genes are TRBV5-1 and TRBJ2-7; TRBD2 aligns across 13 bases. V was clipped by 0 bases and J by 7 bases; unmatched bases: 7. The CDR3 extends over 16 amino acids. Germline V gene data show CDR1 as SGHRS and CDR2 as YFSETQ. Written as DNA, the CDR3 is TGCGCCAGCAGCTTGGGGCCGGGACTAGCGGGAACGGAGCAGTACTTC. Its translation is CASSLGPGLAGTEQYF.

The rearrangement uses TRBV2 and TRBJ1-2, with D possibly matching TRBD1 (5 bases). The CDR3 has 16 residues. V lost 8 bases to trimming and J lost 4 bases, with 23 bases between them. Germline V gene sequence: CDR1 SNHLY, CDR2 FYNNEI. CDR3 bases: TGTGCCAGCGGATCGGTGACGAGCACAAGGGGCTATGGCTACACCTTC. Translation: CASGSVTSTRGYGYTF. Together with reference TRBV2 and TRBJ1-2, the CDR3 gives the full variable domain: EPEVTQTPSHQVTQMGQEVILRCVPISNHLYFYWYRQILGQKVEFLVSFYNNEISEKSEIFDDQFSVERPDGSNFTLKIRSTKLEDSAMYFCASGSVTSTRGYGYTFGSGTRLTVV.

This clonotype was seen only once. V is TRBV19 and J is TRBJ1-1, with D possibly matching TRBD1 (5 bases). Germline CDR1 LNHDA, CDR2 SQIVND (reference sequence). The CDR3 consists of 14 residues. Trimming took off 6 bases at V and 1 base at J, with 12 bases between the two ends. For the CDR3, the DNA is TGTGCCAGTAGCACCCGGGGGGAGAACACTGAAGCTTTCTTT. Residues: CASSTRGENTEAFF.

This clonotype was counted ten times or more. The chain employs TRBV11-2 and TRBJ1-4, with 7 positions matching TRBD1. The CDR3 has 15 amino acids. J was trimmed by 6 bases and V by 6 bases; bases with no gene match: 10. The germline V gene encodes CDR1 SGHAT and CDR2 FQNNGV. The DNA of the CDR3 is TGTGCCAGCAGACACAGGACAGGAGAACATGAAAAACTGTTTTTT. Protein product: CASRHRTGEHEKLFF.

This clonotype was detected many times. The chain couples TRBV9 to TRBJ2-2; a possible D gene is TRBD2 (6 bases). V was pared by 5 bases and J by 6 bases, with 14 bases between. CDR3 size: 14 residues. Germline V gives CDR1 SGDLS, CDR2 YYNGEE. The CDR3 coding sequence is TGTGCCAGCAGGGGGGGACTCGAAGCCGGGGAGCTGTTTTTT. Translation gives CASRGGLEAGELFF.

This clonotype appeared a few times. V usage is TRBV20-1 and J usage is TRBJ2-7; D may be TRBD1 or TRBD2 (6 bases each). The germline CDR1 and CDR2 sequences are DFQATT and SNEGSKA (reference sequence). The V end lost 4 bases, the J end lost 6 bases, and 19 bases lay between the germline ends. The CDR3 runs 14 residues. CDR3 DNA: TGCAGTGCTACTCCCTGGAGGGAAGGGGGCGAGCAGTACTTC. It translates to CSATPWREGGEQYF.

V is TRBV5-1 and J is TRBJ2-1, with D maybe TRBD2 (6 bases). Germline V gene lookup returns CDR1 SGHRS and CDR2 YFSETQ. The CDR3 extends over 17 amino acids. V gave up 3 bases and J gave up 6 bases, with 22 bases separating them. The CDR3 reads CASSWGTADTKANEQFF. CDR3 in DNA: TGCGCCAGCAGCTGGGGGACTGCCGATACGAAGGCCAATGAGCAGTTCTTC.

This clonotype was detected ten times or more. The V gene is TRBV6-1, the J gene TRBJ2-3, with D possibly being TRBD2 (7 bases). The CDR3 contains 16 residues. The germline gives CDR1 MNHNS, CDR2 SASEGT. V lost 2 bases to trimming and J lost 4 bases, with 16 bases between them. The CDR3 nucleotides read TGTGCCAGCAGTGAATCGAGCGGAGGGGGGGCAGATACGCAGTATTTT. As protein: CASSESSGGGADTQYF.

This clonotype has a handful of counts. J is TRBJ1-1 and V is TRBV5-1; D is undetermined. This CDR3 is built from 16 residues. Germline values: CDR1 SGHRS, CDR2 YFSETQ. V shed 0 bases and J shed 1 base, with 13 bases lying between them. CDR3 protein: CASSLDGRVGNTEAFF. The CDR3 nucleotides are TGCGCCAGCAGCTTGGATGGTCGGGTCGGGAACACTGAAGCTTTCTTT.

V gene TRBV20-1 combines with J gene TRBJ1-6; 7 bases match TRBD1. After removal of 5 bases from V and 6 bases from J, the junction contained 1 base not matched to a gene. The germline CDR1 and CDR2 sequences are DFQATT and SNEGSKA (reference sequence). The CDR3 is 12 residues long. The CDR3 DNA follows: TGCAGTGCTGGGACAGTTAATTCACCCCTCCACTTT. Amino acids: CSAGTVNSPLHF.

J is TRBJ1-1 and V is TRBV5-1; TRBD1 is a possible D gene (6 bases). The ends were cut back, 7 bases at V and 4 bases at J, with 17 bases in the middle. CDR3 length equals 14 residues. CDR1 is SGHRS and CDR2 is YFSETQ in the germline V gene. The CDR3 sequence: CASEPTGSPTEAFF. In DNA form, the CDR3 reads TGCGCCAGCGAACCCACAGGGTCTCCCACTGAAGCTTTCTTT.

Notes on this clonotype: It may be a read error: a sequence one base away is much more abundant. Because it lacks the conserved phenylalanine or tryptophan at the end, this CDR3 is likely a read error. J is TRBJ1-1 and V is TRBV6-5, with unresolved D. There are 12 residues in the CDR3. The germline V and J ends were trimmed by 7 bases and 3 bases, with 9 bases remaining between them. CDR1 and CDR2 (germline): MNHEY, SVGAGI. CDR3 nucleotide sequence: TGTGCCAGCACCCCGTATGACACTGAAGCTTTCCTT. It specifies CASTPYDTEAFL.

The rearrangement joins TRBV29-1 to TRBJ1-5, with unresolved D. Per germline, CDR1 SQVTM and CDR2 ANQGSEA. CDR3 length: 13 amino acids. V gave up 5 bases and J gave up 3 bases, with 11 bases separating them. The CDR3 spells CSVLDTNNQPQHF. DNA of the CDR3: TGCAGCGTTCTCGACACCAACAATCAGCCCCAGCATTTT.

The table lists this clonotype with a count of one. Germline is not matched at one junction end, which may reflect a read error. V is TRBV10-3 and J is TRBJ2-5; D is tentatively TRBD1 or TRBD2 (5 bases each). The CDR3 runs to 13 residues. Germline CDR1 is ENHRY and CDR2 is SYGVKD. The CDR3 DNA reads TGTGCCAGCAGTTGGGGCAGCGGTGAGACCCAGTACTTC. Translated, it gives CASSWGSGETQYF.

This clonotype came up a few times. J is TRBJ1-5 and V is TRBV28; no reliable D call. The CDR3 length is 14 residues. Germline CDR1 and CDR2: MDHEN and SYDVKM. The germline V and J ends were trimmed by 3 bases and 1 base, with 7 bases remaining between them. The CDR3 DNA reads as TGTGCCAGCAGTTTCTGGTCGAGCAATCAGCCCCAGCATTTT. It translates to CASSFWSSNQPQHF.

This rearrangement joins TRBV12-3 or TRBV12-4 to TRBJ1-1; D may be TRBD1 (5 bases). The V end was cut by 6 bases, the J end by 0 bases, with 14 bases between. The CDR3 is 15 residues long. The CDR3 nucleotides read TGTGCCAGCAGGCCCCGACAGAAACTGAACACTGAAGCTTTCTTT. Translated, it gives CASRPRQKLNTEAFF.

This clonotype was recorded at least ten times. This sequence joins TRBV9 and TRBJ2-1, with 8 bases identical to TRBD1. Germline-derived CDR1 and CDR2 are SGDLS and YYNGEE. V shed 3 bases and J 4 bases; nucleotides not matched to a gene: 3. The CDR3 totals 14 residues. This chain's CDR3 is CASSAGQVYNEQFF. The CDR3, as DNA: TGTGCCAGCAGCGCGGGACAGGTATACAATGAGCAGTTCTTC.

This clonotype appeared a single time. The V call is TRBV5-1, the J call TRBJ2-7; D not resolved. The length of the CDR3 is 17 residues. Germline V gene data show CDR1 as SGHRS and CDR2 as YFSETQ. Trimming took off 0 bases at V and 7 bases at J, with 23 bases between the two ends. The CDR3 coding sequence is TGCGCCAGCAGCTTGGCGGCCCTGCTCAGACGATTCGGGGAGCAGTACTTC. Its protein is CASSLAALLRRFGEQYF. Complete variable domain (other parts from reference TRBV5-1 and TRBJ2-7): KAGVTQTPRYLIKTRGQQVTLSCSPISGHRSVSWYQQTPGQGLQFLFEYFSETQRNKGNFPGRFSGRQFSNSRSEMNVSTLELGDSALYLCASSLAALLRRFGEQYFGPGTRLTVT.

The CDR3, as DNA: TGTGCCAGCAGCGCCAGACCCCAGCATTTT. Translation: CASSARPQHF. This chain connects TRBV7-2 to TRBJ1-5; D not resolved. Trimming took 5 bases from V and 10 from J, leaving 6 bases between them. This CDR3 has 10 residues. The germline V gene has CDR1 SGHTA and CDR2 FQGNSA.